This TCR beta chain was sequenced during a study of T cell responses to AZD1222 COVID-19 vaccine. Overall study findings and caveats: Donors were largely white British and mainly female; clonal diversity was possibly underestimated. Within unmutated variant regions lay the reported targets of nearly half of spike-specific TCRs.

The CDR3 totals 12 residues. Trimming left V 6 bases short and J 5 bases short, with 7 bases between. Germline CDR1 reads MNHEY; CDR2 reads SVGAGI. A note on this clone: Its target is not known.

TCRdb's copy holds only in-frame clones and misses some; the assay was immunoSEQ multiplex PCR. The sample contains some 140,000 clones, 93% of which appear only once. This chain links TRBV6-5 with TRBJ1-4; tentatively, D is TRBD1 (5 bases). This receptor was identified in an adult in good health. The sequencing here drew on peripheral blood, taken on day 0 of AZD1222 vaccination. The CDR3 sequence: CASRRDNEKLFF. The DNA for the CDR3 is TGTGCCAGCAGACGGGACAATGAAAAACTGTTTTTT.